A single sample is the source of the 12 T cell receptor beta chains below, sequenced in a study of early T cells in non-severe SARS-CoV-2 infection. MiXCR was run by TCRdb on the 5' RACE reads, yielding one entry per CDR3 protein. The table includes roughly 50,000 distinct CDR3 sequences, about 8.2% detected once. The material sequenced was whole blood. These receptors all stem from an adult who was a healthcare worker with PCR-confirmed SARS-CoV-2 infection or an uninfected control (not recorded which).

The DNA for the CDR3 is TGTGCCAGCAGCATTCGGTCACGGGACAGGGGGACAGGGGCTACGCAGTATTTT. The encoded protein is CASSIRSRDRGTGATQYF. The V gene is TRBV21-1, the J gene TRBJ2-3; TRBD1 reflects the table's D call only, with no check against the DNA. TRBV21-1 is a listed pseudogene. The CDR3 spans 18 residues.

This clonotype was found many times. CDR3 residues: CASSVPGDTANYGYTF. CDR3 DNA: TGTGCCAGCAGCGTTCCCGGGGATACTGCTAACTATGGCTACACCTTC. The chain has TRBV7-9 and TRBJ1-2; D is unclear. This CDR3 has 16 amino acids. Germline CDR1 is SEHNR and CDR2 is FQNEAQ (reference sequence). V shed 5 bases and J shed 0 bases, with 16 bases lying between them.

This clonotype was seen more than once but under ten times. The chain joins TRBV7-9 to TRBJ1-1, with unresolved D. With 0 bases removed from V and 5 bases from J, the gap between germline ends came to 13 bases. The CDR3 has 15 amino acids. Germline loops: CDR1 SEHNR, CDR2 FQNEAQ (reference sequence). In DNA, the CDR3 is TGTGCCAGCAGCTTAGCGCAGGCGACGGGGACTGAAGCTTTCTTT. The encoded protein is CASSLAQATGTEAFF.

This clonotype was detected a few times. The CDR3 here is CATSDIRQGAGANVLTF. The CDR3, as DNA: TGTGCCACCAGTGATATAAGACAGGGGGCTGGGGCCAACGTCCTGACTTTC. V and J are TRBV24-1 and TRBJ2-6, with 9 bases fitting TRBD1. Germline V gene lookup returns CDR1 KGHDR and CDR2 SFDVKD. The ends lost 3 bases at V and 2 bases at J; junction bases unmatched: 4. The CDR3 sequence is 17 residues long.

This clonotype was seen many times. The CDR3 bases are TGCAGTGCCCTGAGGACCTCTGAAAAACTGTTTTTT. This codes for CSALRTSEKLFF. The V gene is TRBV20-1, the J gene TRBJ1-4; D ambiguous. The CDR3 spans 12 residues. The germline CDR1 and CDR2 sequences are DFQATT and SNEGSKA (reference sequence). Trimming pared 6 bases from V and 7 bases from J, leaving 12 bases between.

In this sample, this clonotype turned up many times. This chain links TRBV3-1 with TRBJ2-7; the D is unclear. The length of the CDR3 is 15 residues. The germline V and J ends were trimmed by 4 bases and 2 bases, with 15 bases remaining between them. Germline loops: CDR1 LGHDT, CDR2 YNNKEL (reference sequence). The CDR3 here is CASSLKFRGTYEQYF. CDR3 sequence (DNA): TGTGCCAGCAGCCTAAAATTCCGAGGTACCTACGAGCAGTACTTC.

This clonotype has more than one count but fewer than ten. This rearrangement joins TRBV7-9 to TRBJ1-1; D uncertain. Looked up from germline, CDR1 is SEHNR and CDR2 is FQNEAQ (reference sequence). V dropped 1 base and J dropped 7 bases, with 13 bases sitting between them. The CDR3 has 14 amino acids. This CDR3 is CASSLVNRDFEAFF. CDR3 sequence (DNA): TGTGCCAGCAGCTTAGTGAACCGGGATTTTGAAGCTTTCTTT.

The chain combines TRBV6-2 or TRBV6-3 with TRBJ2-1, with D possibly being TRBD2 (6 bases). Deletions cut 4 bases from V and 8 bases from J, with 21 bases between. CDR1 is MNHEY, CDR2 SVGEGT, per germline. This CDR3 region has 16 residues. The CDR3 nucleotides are TGTGCCAGCAGTTTTTCATCCGGGACTCCCTGGGATGAGCAGTTCTTC. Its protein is CASSFSSGTPWDEQFF.

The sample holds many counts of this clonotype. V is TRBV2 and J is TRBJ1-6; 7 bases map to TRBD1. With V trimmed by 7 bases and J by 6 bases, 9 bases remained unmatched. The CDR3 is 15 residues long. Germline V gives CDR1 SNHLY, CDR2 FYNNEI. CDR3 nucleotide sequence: TGTGCCAGCACACCCCAAACAGGGGTTAATTCACCCCTCCACTTT. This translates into CASTPQTGVNSPLHF.

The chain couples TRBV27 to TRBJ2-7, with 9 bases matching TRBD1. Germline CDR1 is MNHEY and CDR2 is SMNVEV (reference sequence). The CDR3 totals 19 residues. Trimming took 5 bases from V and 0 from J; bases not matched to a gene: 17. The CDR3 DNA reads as TGTGCCAGCAGTGACCGATTGGAGACAGGGGGGTCAACCTCCTACGAGCAGTACTTC. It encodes CASSDRLETGGSTSYEQYF.

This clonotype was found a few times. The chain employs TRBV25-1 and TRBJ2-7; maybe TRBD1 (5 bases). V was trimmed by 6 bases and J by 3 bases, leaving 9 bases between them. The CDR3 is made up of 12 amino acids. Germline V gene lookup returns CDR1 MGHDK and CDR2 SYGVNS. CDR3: CASRDNNYEQYF. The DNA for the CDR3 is TGTGCCAGCAGGGACAATAACTACGAGCAGTACTTC.

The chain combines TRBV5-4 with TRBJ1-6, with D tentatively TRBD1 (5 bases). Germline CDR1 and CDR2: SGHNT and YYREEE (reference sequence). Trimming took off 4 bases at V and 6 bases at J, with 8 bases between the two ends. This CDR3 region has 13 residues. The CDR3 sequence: CASSKTVNSPLHF. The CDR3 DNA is TGTGCCAGCAGCAAGACAGTTAATTCACCCCTCCACTTT.